This TCR beta chain is from a study of blood T cell repertoires in COVID-19. About the study: Acute and convalescent COVID-19 samples came from the United States, Italy and Spain.

Per the original methods: The assay estimated nucleated cells by amplifying reference gene primers. Here immunoSEQ multiplex PCR was the method, and the copy in TCRdb shows in-frame clones only, minus some. The D gene and trimming were derived from the DNA, and the V and J assignments and clone size from that table. This sample has about 100,000 clones, with approximately 84% found just once. Germline CDR1 reads MNHEY; CDR2 reads SVGEGT. The V end lost 5 bases, the J end lost 14 bases, and 22 bases lay between the germline ends. The CDR3 covers 15 residues. The V and J genes are TRBV6-2 or TRBV6-3 and TRBJ1-6; tentative D call: TRBD1 (6 bases). The sample comprised peripheral blood. This clonotype originated in a man aged 25-45 years in a cohort sampled during active COVID-19. CDR3 in amino acids: CASSLQDFMGASLHF. Written as DNA, the CDR3 is TGTGCCAGCAGTCTGCAAGATTTTATGGGGGCGTCCCTCCACTTT.